Listed here is a single T cell receptor beta chain. Clones were read by immunoSEQ multiplex PCR, and TCRdb kept only the in-frame ones, dropping some. The sample contains about 160,000 clones, roughly 93% of which appear only once. The data originate from a study of control samples from healthy donors and cancer patients. CDR1 and CDR2 from the germline V gene are LGHNA and YSLEER. The CDR3 totals 14 residues. The V end lost 0 bases, the J end lost 4 bases, and 9 bases lay between the germline ends. This sequence joins TRBV4-3 and TRBJ1-2, with TRBD1 as a possible D gene (5 bases). The TCR was taken from a woman aged 60-70 years in good health. The sequenced material came from blood. CDR3 in DNA: TGCGCCAGCAGCCAAGATGGGGGGGGCTATGGCTACACCTTC. Its protein is CASSQDGGGYGYTF.